This T cell receptor (beta chain) came from a study of OX40 agonist ivuxolimab in advanced cancers. On the study more broadly: A mean age of roughly 60 years, range 23 to 79, was recorded, and roughly 83% were male. Anti-PD-1, anti-PD-L1 or anti-CTLA-4 therapy given earlier was allowed, and about 38% had some.

Trimming shortened V by 5 bases and J by 5 bases, and 15 bases separated the two germline ends. The CDR3 is made up of 14 amino acids. CDR1 is SGHAT, CDR2 FQNNGV, per germline. Measured with immunoSEQ multiplex PCR; TCRdb has only the in-frame clones, and not every one. Of 55,000 to 70,000 clones listed, 84% are singletons. The source of this sequence is an adult with an advanced solid tumor such as melanoma, head and neck, liver or kidney cancer. The chain uses TRBV11-2 and TRBJ2-5; D unclear. The sequencing here drew on CD4+ or CD8+ T cells sorted from blood, taken in a trial of the OX40 agonist ivuxolimab. Here the CDR3 reads CASSQNPHGETQYF. The CDR3 DNA is TGTGCCAGCAGCCAAAACCCGCACGGTGAGACCCAGTACTTC.